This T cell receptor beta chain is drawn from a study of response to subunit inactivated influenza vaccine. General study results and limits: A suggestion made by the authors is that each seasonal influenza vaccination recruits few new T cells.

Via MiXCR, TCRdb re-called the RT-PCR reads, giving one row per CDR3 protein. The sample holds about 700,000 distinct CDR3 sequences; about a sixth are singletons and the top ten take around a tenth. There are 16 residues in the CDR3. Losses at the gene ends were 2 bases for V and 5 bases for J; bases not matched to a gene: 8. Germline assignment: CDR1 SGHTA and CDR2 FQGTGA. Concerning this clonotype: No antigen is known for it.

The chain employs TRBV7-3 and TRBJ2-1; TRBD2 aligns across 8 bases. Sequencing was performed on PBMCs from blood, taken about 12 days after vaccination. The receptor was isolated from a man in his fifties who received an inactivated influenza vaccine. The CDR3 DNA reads TGTGCCAGCAGCTTAGCGGGAGGTGGGCGGCACAATGAGCAGTTCTTC. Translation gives CASSLAGGGRHNEQFF.